The clone carrying this T cell receptor (beta chain) showed up just a few times. The sample belongs to a study of patients and donors after allogeneic stem cell transplantation. A single record per CDR3 protein comes from TCRdb applying MiXCR to the RT-PCR reads. The sample consists of 20,000 or so distinct CDR3 sequences, under 55% of them appearing once. The CDR3 is 14 amino acids. Germline V gene data show CDR1 as LNHDA and CDR2 as SQIVND (reference sequence). V lost 4 bases and J lost 4; bases outside the gene matches: 6. The chain couples TRBV19 to TRBJ2-7, with TRBD1 matching 8 bases. The receptor comes from a human donor who was either an allogeneic HSCT recipient or a stem cell or donor lymphocyte infusion donor (not recorded which). It is not recorded whose cells these are; they may come from a transplant donor. Sequencing used blood, either unsorted or a sorted T cell fraction (not recorded which). The CDR3 DNA reads as TGTGCCAGTAGTACAGGGGGCTATTCGTACGAGCAGTACTTC. Protein sequence: CASSTGGYSYEQYF. Using reference TRBV19 and TRBJ2-7 for the parts outside the CDR3, the full variable domain is DGGITQSPKYLFRKEGQNVTLSCEQNLNHDAMYWYRQDPGQGLRLIYYSQIVNDFQKGDIAEGYSVSREKKESFPLTVTSAQKNPTAFYLCASSTGGYSYEQYFGPGTRLTVT.